This T cell receptor beta chain was identified in a study of cytomegalovirus exposure and HLA in healthy donors. In its sample, this clone was seen a few times. V lost 4 bases and J lost 7; bases outside the gene matches: 18. Germline V gene lookup returns CDR1 SNHLY and CDR2 FYNNEI. There are 17 residues in the CDR3. PCR was performed using 60 Vbeta and 13 Jbeta primers. The protocol was immunoSEQ multiplex PCR, while the TCRdb copy is restricted to in-frame clones and leaves out a portion. The sample has around 200,000 clones, under 80% seen once. The V call is TRBV2, the J call TRBJ2-7; 8 bases are shared with TRBD1. Sequenced sample: PBMCs. The sequence came from a middle-aged man in good health and CMV-seronegative. CDR3 loop: CASSGDRTGPPLDEQYF. The CDR3 DNA is TGTGCCAGCAGTGGAGACCGGACAGGGCCTCCCCTTGATGAGCAGTACTTC.